Listed here are 11 T cell receptor beta chains from one sample, sequenced in a study of blood T cell repertoires in COVID-19. Data came from immunoSEQ multiplex PCR; TCRdb stores just in-frame clones and leaves some out. The sample carries about 150,000 clones, over 70% recorded once. Sequenced input: peripheral blood. The receptors derive from a man in his 60s with active or convalescent COVID-19.

V is TRBV28 and J is TRBJ1-6, with 10 bases fitting TRBD1. CDR3 length: 15 amino acids. V dropped 7 bases and J dropped 6; count of bases not matched to a gene: 6. Germline CDR1 reads MDHEN; CDR2 reads SYDVKM. Written as DNA, the CDR3 is TGTGCCAGCATGACAGGGGGCGCGAGTAATTCACCCCTCCACTTT. Translating gives CASMTGGASNSPLHF.

J is TRBJ2-2 and V is TRBV19, with D tentatively TRBD1 (6 bases). CDR3 length equals 16 residues. CDR1 and CDR2 from the germline V gene are LNHDA and SQIVND (reference sequence). Trimming shortened V by 6 bases and J by 0 bases, and 14 bases separated the two germline ends. CDR3 sequence (DNA): TGTGCCAGTAGGCCGCCGGGGACAACGAACACCGGGGAGCTGTTTTTT. It is translated as CASRPPGTTNTGELFF.

The gene calls are TRBV27 and TRBJ2-7, with 7 bases fitting TRBD2. The CDR3 runs 16 residues. Unmatched junction bases numbered 8, after V lost 3 bases and J lost 0 bases. Germline values: CDR1 MNHEY, CDR2 SMNVEV (reference sequence). The CDR3 here is CASSFSLAVISYEQYF. CDR3 nucleotide sequence: TGTGCCAGCAGTTTTTCCCTAGCGGTAATCTCCTACGAGCAGTACTTC.

The J gene is TRBJ1-5, the V gene TRBV5-1, with D possibly TRBD1 on 6 matching bases. Germline V CDR1 and CDR2: SGHRS, YFSETQ. This CDR3 has 15 amino acids. V was clipped by 0 bases and J by 3 bases, with 10 bases between them. CDR3: CASSLDGGPNQPQHF. The CDR3 coding sequence is TGCGCCAGCAGCTTGGATGGGGGCCCCAATCAGCCCCAGCATTTT.

The chain carries TRBV5-4 and TRBJ2-5; 14 bases are a match to TRBD2. The CDR3 is 18 residues long. V shed 2 bases and J 2 bases; nucleotides not matched to a gene: 8. CDR1 is SGHNT and CDR2 is YYREEE in the germline V gene (reference sequence). CDR3 residues: CASSFRGLAGGGQETQYF. The DNA for the CDR3 is TGTGCCAGCAGCTTCCGAGGACTAGCGGGAGGAGGTCAAGAGACCCAGTACTTC. Based on the CDR3 plus reference TRBV5-4 and TRBJ2-5, the full variable domain is ETGVTQSPTHLIKTRGQQVTLRCSSQSGHNTVSWYQQALGQGPQFIFQYYREEENGRGNFPPRFSGLQFPNYSSELNVNALELDDSALYLCASSFRGLAGGGQETQYFGPGTRLLVL.

The V call is TRBV7-9, the J call TRBJ2-4; TRBD1 matches at 10 bases. V shed 4 bases, J shed 3 bases, and the junction held 15 bases outside the gene matches. Germline V gives CDR1 SEHNR, CDR2 FQNEAQ (reference sequence). The CDR3 loop spans 19 amino acids. This CDR3 is CASSSNFRGQGLSKNIQYF. CDR3 in DNA: TGTGCCAGCAGCTCTAACTTTAGGGGACAGGGGTTGAGCAAAAACATTCAGTACTTC.

The chain uses TRBV12-3 or TRBV12-4 and TRBJ1-1, with 10 bases lining up with TRBD1. The junction had 4 bases not matched to a gene; V was cut back by 6 bases and J by 6 bases. The CDR3 sequence is 13 residues long. The CDR3 DNA follows: TGTGCCAGCAGACGAGGGACAGGGGCTGAAGCTTTCTTT. Protein product: CASRRGTGAEAFF.

The chain joins TRBV5-1 to TRBJ2-7, with 9 bases matching TRBD1. Germline V gene sequence: CDR1 SGHRS, CDR2 YFSETQ. CDR3 length: 13 residues. V lost 4 bases to trimming and J lost 1 base; unmatched junction nucleotides: 0. The CDR3 DNA reads TGCGCCAGCAGCGGGACAGGGTCCTACGAGCAGTACTTC. It encodes CASSGTGSYEQYF.

The chain joins TRBV28 to TRBJ1-5; no reliable D call. The V gene's germline CDR1 is MDHEN and CDR2 SYDVKM. V gave up 4 bases and J gave up 0 bases, with 16 bases separating them. This CDR3 has 17 residues. CDR3 protein: CASSSNSGGNSNQPQHF. The CDR3 nucleotides are TGTGCCAGCAGTTCAAATAGTGGAGGTAATAGCAATCAGCCCCAGCATTTT. Full variable domain (missing parts from reference TRBV28 and TRBJ1-5): DVKVTQSSRYLVKRTGEKVFLECVQDMDHENMFWYRQDPGLGLRLIYFSYDVKMKEKGDIPEGYSVSREKKERFSLILESASTNQTSMYLCASSSNSGGNSNQPQHFGDGTRLSIL.

DNA for the CDR3: TGTGCCAGCAGTTTAGGGACAGGACAGTACTTC. It yields the protein CASSLGTGQYF. The chain couples TRBV28 to TRBJ2-7; 8 positions agree with TRBD1. The CDR3 loop spans 11 amino acids. CDR1 MDHEN and CDR2 SYDVKM come from the germline V gene. The V segment lost 2 bases and the J segment 10 bases; nucleotides outside the gene matches: 1.

This clone was detected a few times. The chain carries TRBV7-3 and TRBJ1-6; no firm D call. CDR3 length equals 13 residues. The V and J ends lost 4 bases and 10 bases respectively, with 11 bases between them. Per germline, CDR1 SGHTA and CDR2 FQGTGA. CDR3 sequence (DNA): TGTGCCAGCAGCTCCCGACCGGAGTCACCCCTCCACTTT. It is translated as CASSSRPESPLHF.